This T cell receptor beta chain was captured by sequencing in a study of T-cell reconstitution after alpha-beta-depleted transplantation in children (dated by TCRdb to 2016 to 2018). About the full investigation: T-cell immune reconstitution after TCRalphabeta/CD19-depleted allogeneic hematopoietic cell transplantation in children was quantitatively tracked in the study by means of TCR repertoire profiling.

Library construction relied on PCR. Instrument on record: Illumina HiSeq 2500. TCR libraries were prepared with molecular barcoding, using unique molecular identifiers to normalize TCRbeta repertoire quantification. TCRdb took the public reads, trimmed them with fastp at Q25, ran MiXCR for clone calling and kept in-frame beta chains. Rows are combined by CDR3 protein, so each entry shows the most common genes and DNA. The sample table contains fewer than 95,000 distinct CDR3 sequences; only one count was recorded for 12% of them. The ten largest clones capture 11% to 15% of the sample. About this clonotype: What this receptor recognizes is not known. Base qualities are not recorded, but no much larger clone differs from it by a single base.

Taken from cysteine to phenylalanine, the CDR3 has 18 residues. Only the CDR3 DNA is retained, 54 bases long and in frame from the first base. Looking up the germline V gene yields CDR1 KGHDR and CDR2 SFDVKD. Relative to germline, V is missing 3 bases and J is missing 4 bases, with 7 bases of the junction outside any gene match. Specimen: PBMCs from the stem cell graft donor, collected from the stem cell graft. The chain is made from TRBV24-1 and TRBJ2-5, and TRBD2 matches 16 of the central bases. This TCR was sampled from a human donor who donated a stem cell graft to a child with inherited bone marrow failure. The bases are TGTGCCACCAGTGATCCGGGGACTAGCGGGAGGGTGGGAGAGACCCAGTACTTC. Translated, it reads CATSDPGTSGRVGETQYF.